A selection of T cell receptor beta chains follows, all from one sample in a study of monozygotic twins with cystic fibrosis. The repertoire was sequenced with immunoSEQ multiplex PCR; TCRdb's copy has only in-frame clones and lacks some. The sample comprises more than 12,000 clones, around 98% of which are singletons, and roughly 0.41% rests with the top ten. The sample taken for sequencing was blood. The receptor set was obtained from a girl aged 2 to 10 with cystic fibrosis. Both conserved end residues are part of each CDR3. The D gene is left open where the match is weak. Where a row states a size, it is once, few, many or the class of an expanded clone; other rows omit it.

j_gene,abundance,d_gene,v_gene,CDR3nt,CDR3aa
TRBJ2-2,once,NA,TRBV12-2,TGTGCAAGTCGCTCTAAGGGTGCGGGGGAGCTGTTTTTT,CASRSKGAGELFF
TRBJ2-1,NA,NA,TRBV25-1,TGTGCCAGCAGTGGCCTTCAAGGTGAGCAGTTCTTC,CASSGLQGEQFF
TRBJ1-2,once,TRBD1,TRBV30,TGTGCCTGGAGACGGACTTTCCGACCCGGGACAGGGGCAGGCTACACCTTC,CAWRRTFRPGTGAGYTF
TRBJ2-7,NA,NA,TRBV5-1,TGCGCCAGCAGCCAAGGGGGGATCGAGCAGTACTTC,CASSQGGIEQYF
TRBJ1-1,NA,NA,TRBV4-3,TGCGCCAGCAGCCAAGGAATAAGGGGCAAAGCTTTCTTT,CASSQGIRGKAFF
TRBJ2-1,NA,NA,TRBV30,TGTGCCTGGGTGGGCCGGGACGGTAGCTCCTACAATGAGCAGTTCTTC,CAWVGRDGSSYNEQFF
TRBJ1-2,NA,NA,TRBV30,TGTGCCTGGAGTGGCGACCACTATGGCTACACCTTC,CAWSGDHYGYTF
TRBJ1-1,NA,TRBD1,TRBV27,TGTGCCAGCAGTGGACAGGCCCTCTCAGGGAACACTGAAGCTTTCTTT,CASSGQALSGNTEAFF
TRBJ2-7,NA,NA,TRBV20-1,TGCAGTGCTAGACAAAAGGTCGAGCAGTACTTC,CSARQKVEQYF
TRBJ2-7,NA,NA,TRBV19,TGTGCCAGTAGTATTGGGGCAGGGCCTACCTACGAGCAGTACTTC,CASSIGAGPTYEQYF
TRBJ2-7,NA,NA,TRBV10-2,TGCGCCAGCAGTGATACCTACGAGCAGTACTTC,CASSDTYEQYF
TRBJ2-7,NA,NA,TRBV5-1,TGCGCCAGCAGCGAAGTAGCGACCTACGAGCAGTACTTC,CASSEVATYEQYF
TRBJ1-1,NA,NA,TRBV12-5,TGTGCTAGTGGTTTGCCCTCACCGACAGGCACTGAAGCTTTCTTT,CASGLPSPTGTEAFF
TRBJ2-2,NA,TRBD2,TRBV15,TGTGCCACCAGCAGAGACGGAGCGGGAGCCGGGGAGCTGTTTTTT,CATSRDGAGAGELFF
TRBJ2-4,NA,TRBD1,TRBV5-1,TGCGCCAGCAGCTCGGCGGGACCAGGACAGGGGCGGGTAGCCAAAAACATTCAGTACTTC,CASSSAGPGQGRVAKNIQYF
TRBJ1-1,NA,NA,TRBV5-1,TGCGCCAGCAGCTTGGAGTCCGGGGGCACTGAAGCTTTCTTT,CASSLESGGTEAFF
TRBJ2-2,NA,TRBD1,TRBV19,TGTGCCAGTAGTGAGACAGGGGTGAACACCGGGGAGCTGTTTTTT,CASSETGVNTGELFF
TRBJ2-2,NA,NA,TRBV9,TGTGCCAGCACCCTCGACGCGACCGACGGGGAGCTGTTTTTT,CASTLDATDGELFF
TRBJ2-7,NA,TRBD1,TRBV4-2,TGTGCCAGCAGCCACCGGGACAGAGAAAGATACGAGCAGTACTTC,CASSHRDRERYEQYF
TRBJ1-4,NA,NA,TRBV5-1,TGCGCCAGCAGCTTGGGACAAGGACTGTTTTTT,CASSLGQGLFF
TRBJ2-7,NA,TRBD2,TRBV7-2,TGTGCCAGCAGCTCCCAGCTAGCGGGAAGATCCTACGAGCAGTACTTC,CASSSQLAGRSYEQYF
TRBJ1-1,NA,NA,TRBV7-9,TGTGCCAGCAGCCCCCCAGGGGTGAACACTGAAGCTTTCTTT,CASSPPGVNTEAFF
TRBJ2-1,NA,TRBD1,TRBV30,TGTGCCTCGGACAGGGCATTTGGTAATGAGCAGTTCTTC,CASDRAFGNEQFF
TRBJ2-2,once,NA,TRBV5-1,TGCGCCAGCAGCTCCGATAGAGTTAGCGCTGGGGAGCTGTTTTTT,CASSSDRVSAGELFF
TRBJ2-5,NA,NA,TRBV30,TGTGCCTGGAGTGGTTCGGTTCGGGAGACCCAGTACTTC,CAWSGSVRETQYF
TRBJ1-5,NA,NA,TRBV30,TGTGCCTGGAGTGGAGGGACGGTTAGCAATCAGCCCCAGCATTTT,CAWSGGTVSNQPQHF
TRBJ2-1,NA,TRBD2,TRBV7-6,TGTGCCAGCAGCCCACGTTCGTCCGCGGGGGGCGATGAGCAGTTCTTC,CASSPRSSAGGDEQFF
TRBJ1-1,NA,NA,TRBV5-1,TGCGCCAGCAGTTCTACCAGGGGAGGCCTGAACACTGAAGCTTTCTTT,CASSSTRGGLNTEAFF
TRBJ2-3,NA,NA,TRBV27,TGTGCCAGCAGAGAACGGGGATCGTACGATACGCAGTATTTT,CASRERGSYDTQYF
TRBJ1-2,NA,TRBD1,TRBV19,TGTGCCAGTACCCCGATCGGGACAGGGGGTTGGAGCTATGGCTACACCTTC,CASTPIGTGGWSYGYTF
TRBJ1-2,NA,TRBD1,TRBV2,TGTGCCAGCAGTGTGGGACAGGGGAAGGGTGGCTACACCTTC,CASSVGQGKGGYTF
TRBJ2-7,once,NA,TRBV6-5,TGTGCCAGCAGGCCCCCGGGCCTCTCCTACGAGCAGTACTTC,CASRPPGLSYEQYF
TRBJ1-1,NA,NA,TRBV7-2,TGTGCCAGCAGCTTAGGACGGAACACTGAAGCTTTCTTT,CASSLGRNTEAFF
TRBJ2-7,NA,NA,TRBV4-2,TGTGCCAGCAGCCCTCAGGGCAGCAGCGCCTACGAGCAGTACTTC,CASSPQGSSAYEQYF
TRBJ1-1,NA,TRBD1,TRBV2,TGTGCCAGCAGTATGGGACTTGGGGACAGGGGGACTGAAGCTTTCTTT,CASSMGLGDRGTEAFF